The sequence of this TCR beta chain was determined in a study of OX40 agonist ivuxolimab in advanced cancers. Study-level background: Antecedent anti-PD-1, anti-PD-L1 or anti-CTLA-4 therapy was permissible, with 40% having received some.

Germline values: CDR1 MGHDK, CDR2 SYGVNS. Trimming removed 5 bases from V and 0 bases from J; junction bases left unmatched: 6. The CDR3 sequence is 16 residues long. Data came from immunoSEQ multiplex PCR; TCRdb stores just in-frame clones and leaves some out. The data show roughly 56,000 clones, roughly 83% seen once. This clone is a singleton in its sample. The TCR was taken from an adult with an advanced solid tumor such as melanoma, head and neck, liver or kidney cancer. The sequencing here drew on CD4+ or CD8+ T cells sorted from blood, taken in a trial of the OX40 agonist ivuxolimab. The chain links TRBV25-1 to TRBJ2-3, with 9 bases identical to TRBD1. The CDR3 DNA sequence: TGTGCCAGCAGTTCCACACAGGGGGCGAGCACAGATACGCAGTATTTT. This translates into CASSSTQGASTDTQYF.